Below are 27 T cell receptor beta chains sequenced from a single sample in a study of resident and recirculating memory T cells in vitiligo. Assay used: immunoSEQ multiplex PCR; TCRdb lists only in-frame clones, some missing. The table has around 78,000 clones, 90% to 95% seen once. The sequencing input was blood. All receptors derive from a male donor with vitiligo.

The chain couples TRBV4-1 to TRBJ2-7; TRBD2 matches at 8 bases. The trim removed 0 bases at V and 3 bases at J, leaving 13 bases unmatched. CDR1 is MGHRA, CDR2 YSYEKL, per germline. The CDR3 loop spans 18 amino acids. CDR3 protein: CASSQDFGTTSEFYEQYF. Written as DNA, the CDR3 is TGCGCCAGCAGCCAAGACTTCGGAACGACTAGCGAATTCTACGAGCAGTACTTC.

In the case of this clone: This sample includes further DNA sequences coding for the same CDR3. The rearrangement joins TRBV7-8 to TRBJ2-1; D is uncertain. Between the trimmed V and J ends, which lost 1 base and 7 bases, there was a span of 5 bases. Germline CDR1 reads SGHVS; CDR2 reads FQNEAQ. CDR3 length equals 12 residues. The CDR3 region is CASSLDGNEQFF. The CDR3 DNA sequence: TGTGCCAGCAGCTTAGACGGTAATGAGCAGTTCTTC.

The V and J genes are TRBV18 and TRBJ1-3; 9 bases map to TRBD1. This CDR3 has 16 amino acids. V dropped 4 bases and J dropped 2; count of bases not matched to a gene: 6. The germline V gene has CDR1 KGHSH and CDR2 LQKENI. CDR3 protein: CASSQTGGATGNTIYF. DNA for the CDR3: TGTGCCAGCTCACAAACAGGGGGCGCGACTGGAAACACCATATATTTT.

DNA of the CDR3: TGCGCCAGCAGTGGGAGACAGGGGGCGAACACCGGGGAGCTGTTTTTT. Its protein product is CASSGRQGANTGELFF. This chain uses TRBV10-1 with TRBJ2-2, with 9 bases that match TRBD1. CDR3 length: 16 residues. Trimming removed 4 bases from V and 0 bases from J; junction bases left unmatched: 3. Germline CDR1 is WNHNN and CDR2 is SYGVQD (reference sequence).

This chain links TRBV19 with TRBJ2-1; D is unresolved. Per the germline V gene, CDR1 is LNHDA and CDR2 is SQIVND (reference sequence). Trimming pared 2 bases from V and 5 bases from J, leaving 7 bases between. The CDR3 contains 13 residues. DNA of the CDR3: TGTGCCAGTAGTATATTTAGAGACAATGAGCAGTTCTTC. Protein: CASSIFRDNEQFF.

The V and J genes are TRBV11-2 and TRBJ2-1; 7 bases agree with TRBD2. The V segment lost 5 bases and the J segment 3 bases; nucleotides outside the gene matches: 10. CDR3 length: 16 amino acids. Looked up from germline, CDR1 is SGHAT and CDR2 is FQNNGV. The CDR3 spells CASSPRPGGNYNEQFF. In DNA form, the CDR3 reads TGTGCCAGCAGCCCACGACCGGGGGGAAACTACAATGAGCAGTTCTTC.

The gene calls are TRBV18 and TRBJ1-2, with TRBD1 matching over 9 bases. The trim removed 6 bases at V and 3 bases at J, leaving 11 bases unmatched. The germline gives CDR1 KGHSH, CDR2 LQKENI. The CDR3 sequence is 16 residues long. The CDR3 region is CASSRDRALSDYGYTF. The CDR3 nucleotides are TGTGCCAGCTCCCGGGACAGGGCTCTGTCAGACTATGGCTACACCTTC.

CDR3 amino acids: CATSRDRGRNDEQYF. For the CDR3, the DNA is TGTGCCACCAGCAGAGATCGGGGGAGGAATGATGAGCAGTACTTC. The J gene is TRBJ2-7, the V gene TRBV15; TRBD2 is a possible D gene (6 bases). V dropped 0 bases and J dropped 7 bases, with 16 bases sitting between them. Germline-derived CDR1 and CDR2 are LNHNV and YYDKDF (reference sequence). The CDR3 is 15 residues long.

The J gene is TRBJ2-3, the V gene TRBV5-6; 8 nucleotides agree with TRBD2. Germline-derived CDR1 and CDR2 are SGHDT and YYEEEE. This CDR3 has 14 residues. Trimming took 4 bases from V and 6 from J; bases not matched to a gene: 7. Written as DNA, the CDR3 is TGTGCCAGCAGCGCATTACTAGCGGTCGATACGCAGTATTTT. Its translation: CASSALLAVDTQYF.

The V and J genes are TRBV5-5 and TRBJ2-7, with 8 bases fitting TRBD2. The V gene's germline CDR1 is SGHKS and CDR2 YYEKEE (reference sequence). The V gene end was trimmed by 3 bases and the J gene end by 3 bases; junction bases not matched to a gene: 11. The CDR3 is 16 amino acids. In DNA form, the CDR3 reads TGTGCCAGCAGCTGGAATTTGAGGCGGGGGGTCTACGAGCAGTACTTC. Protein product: CASSWNLRRGVYEQYF.

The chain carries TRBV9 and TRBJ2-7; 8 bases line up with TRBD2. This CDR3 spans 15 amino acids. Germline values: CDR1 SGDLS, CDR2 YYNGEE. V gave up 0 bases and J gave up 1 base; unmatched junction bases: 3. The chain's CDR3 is CASSVEAGASYEQYF. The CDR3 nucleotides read TGTGCCAGCAGCGTAGAAGCGGGAGCGTCCTACGAGCAGTACTTC.

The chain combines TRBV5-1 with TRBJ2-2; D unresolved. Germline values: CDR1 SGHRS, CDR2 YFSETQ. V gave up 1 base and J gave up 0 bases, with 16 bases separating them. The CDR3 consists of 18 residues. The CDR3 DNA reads TGCGCCAGCAGCTTGCCCCAGGTGCATAACGCGAACACCGGGGAGCTGTTTTTT. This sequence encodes CASSLPQVHNANTGELFF.

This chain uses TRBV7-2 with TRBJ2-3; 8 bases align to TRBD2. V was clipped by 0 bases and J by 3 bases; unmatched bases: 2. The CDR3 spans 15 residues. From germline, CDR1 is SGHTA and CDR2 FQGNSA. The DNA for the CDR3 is TGTGCCAGCAGCTTAGCACTAGCGGAAACAGATACGCAGTATTTT. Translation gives CASSLALAETDTQYF.

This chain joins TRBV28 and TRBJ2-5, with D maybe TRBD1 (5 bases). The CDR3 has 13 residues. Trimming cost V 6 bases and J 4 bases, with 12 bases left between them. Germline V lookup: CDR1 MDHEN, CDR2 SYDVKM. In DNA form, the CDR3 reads TGTGCCAGCAGCAGACAGAATGGAGAGACCCAGTACTTC. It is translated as CASSRQNGETQYF.

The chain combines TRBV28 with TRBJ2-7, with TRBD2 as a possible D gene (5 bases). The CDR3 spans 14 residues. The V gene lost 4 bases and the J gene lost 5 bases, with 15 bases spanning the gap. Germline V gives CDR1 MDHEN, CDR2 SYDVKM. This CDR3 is CASSSRRDLDEQYF. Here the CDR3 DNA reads TGTGCCAGCAGTTCCCGACGGGATTTAGACGAGCAGTACTTC.

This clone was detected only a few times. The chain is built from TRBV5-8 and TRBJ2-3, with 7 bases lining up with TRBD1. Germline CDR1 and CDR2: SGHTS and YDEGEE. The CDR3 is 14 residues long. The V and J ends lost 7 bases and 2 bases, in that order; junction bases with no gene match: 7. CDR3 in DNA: TGTGCCAGCCTACCCAGGGGGACCACAGATACGCAGTATTTT. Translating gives CASLPRGTTDTQYF.

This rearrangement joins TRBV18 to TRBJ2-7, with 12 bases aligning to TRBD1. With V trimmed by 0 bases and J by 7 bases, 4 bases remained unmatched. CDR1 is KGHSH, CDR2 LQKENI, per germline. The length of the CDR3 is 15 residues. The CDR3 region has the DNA TGTGCCAGCTCACCACCGGGACAGGGGGCGGAAGAGCAGTACTTC. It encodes CASSPPGQGAEEQYF.

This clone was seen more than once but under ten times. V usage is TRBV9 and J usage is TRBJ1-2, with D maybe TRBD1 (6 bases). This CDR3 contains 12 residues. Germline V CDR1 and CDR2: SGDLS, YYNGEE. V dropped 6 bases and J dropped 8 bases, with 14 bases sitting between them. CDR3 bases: TGTGCCAGCACTCGCAGGGGATACGGCTACACCTTC. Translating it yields CASTRRGYGYTF.

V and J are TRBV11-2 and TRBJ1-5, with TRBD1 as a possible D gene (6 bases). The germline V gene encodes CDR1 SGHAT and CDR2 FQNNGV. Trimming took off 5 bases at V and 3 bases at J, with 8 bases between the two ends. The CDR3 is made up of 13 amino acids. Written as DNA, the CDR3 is TGTGCCAGCAGCAGGGGGAACAATCAGCCCCAGCATTTT. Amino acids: CASSRGNNQPQHF. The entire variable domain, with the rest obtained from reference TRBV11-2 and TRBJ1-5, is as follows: EAGVAQSPRYKIIEKRQSVAFWCNPISGHATLYWYQQILGQGPKLLIQFQNNGVVDDSQLPKDRFSAERLKGVDSTLKIQPAKLEDSAVYLCASSRGNNQPQHFGDGTRLSIL.

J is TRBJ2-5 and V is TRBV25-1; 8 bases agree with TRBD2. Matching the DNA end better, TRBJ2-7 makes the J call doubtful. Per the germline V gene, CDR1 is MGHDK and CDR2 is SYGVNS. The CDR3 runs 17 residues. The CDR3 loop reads CASSEYGGSGASYEQYF. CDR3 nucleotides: TGTGCCAGCAGTGAATATGGGGGTAGCGGGGCCTCTTACGAGCAGTACTTC.

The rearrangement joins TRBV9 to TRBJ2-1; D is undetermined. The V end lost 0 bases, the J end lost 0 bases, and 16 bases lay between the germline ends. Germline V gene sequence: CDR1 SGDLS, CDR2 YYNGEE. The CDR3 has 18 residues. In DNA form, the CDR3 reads TGTGCCAGCAGCGTAGCTTCCGACTTGCCGAGCTCCTACAATGAGCAGTTCTTC. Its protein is CASSVASDLPSSYNEQFF.

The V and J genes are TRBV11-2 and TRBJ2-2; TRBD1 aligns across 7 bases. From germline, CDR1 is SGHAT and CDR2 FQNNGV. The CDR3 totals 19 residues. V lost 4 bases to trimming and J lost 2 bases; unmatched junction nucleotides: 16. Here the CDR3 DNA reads TGTGCCAGCAGCTCCACCGACTCTCGACAGGGCCCAAACACCGGGGAGCTGTTTTTT. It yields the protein CASSSTDSRQGPNTGELFF.

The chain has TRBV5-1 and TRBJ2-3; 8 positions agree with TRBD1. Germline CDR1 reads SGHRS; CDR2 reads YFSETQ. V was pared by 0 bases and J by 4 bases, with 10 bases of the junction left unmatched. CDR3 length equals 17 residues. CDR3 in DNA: TGCGCCAGCAGCTTGGGATCAGGGGGCGCGTCTGCAGATACGCAGTATTTT. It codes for CASSLGSGGASADTQYF.

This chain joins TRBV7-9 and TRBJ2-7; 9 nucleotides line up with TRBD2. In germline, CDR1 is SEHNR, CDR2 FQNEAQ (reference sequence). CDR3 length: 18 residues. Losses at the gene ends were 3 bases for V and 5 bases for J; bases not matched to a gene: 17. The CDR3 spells CASSLARGKGLALNEQYF. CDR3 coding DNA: TGTGCCAGCAGCTTGGCCCGGGGCAAGGGACTAGCTCTCAACGAGCAGTACTTC.

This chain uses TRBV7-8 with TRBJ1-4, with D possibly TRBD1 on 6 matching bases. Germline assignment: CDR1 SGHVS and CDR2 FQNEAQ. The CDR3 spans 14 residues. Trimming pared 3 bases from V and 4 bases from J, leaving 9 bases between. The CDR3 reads CASSFNRDNEKLFF. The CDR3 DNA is TGTGCCAGCAGCTTTAACAGGGATAATGAAAAACTGTTTTTT.

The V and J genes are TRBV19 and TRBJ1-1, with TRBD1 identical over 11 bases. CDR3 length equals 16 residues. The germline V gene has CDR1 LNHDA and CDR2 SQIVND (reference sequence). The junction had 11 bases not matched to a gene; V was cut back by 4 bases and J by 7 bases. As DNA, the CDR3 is TGTGCCAGTAGTACACCCGGACAGGGGGCGCGAGGTGAAGCTTTCTTT. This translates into CASSTPGQGARGEAFF. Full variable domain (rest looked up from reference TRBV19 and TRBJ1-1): DGGITQSPKYLFRKEGQNVTLSCEQNLNHDAMYWYRQDPGQGLRLIYYSQIVNDFQKGDIAEGYSVSREKKESFPLTVTSAQKNPTAFYLCASSTPGQGARGEAFFGQGTRLTVV.

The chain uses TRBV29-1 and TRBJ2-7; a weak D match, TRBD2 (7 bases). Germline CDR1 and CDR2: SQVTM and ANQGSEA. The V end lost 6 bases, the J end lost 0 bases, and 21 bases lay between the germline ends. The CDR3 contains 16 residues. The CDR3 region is CSVGEVGGLISYEQYF. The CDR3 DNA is TGCAGCGTCGGAGAAGTGGGGGGGCTTATCTCCTACGAGCAGTACTTC.